This record covers a single T cell receptor beta chain. The protocol was immunoSEQ multiplex PCR, while the TCRdb copy is restricted to in-frame clones and leaves out a portion. The repertoire includes about 19,000 clones, around 88% of them detected once, and 36% sits in the top ten. The sample's treatment: randomized to nivolumab then ipilimumab (arm A) or the reverse (arm B). PBMC sorting kept live CD3+CD8+ cells without CD19 or CD56. V was cut by 2 bases and J by 6 bases, with 14 bases left in between. The CDR3 is 14 amino acids. Germline V CDR1 and CDR2: MDHEN, SYDVKM. The sample is drawn from a study of sequential checkpoint blockade in melanoma.

The sample here was CD8+ T cells sorted from blood (inferred from file names), taken from a patient given nivolumab and ipilimumab in sequence. The rearrangement uses TRBV28 and TRBJ2-7; D is unclear. The TCR comes from a human donor with melanoma. CDR3 protein: CASSLRIASGEQYF. The CDR3 DNA reads TGTGCCAGCAGTTTACGGATAGCCTCGGGCGAGCAGTACTTC.